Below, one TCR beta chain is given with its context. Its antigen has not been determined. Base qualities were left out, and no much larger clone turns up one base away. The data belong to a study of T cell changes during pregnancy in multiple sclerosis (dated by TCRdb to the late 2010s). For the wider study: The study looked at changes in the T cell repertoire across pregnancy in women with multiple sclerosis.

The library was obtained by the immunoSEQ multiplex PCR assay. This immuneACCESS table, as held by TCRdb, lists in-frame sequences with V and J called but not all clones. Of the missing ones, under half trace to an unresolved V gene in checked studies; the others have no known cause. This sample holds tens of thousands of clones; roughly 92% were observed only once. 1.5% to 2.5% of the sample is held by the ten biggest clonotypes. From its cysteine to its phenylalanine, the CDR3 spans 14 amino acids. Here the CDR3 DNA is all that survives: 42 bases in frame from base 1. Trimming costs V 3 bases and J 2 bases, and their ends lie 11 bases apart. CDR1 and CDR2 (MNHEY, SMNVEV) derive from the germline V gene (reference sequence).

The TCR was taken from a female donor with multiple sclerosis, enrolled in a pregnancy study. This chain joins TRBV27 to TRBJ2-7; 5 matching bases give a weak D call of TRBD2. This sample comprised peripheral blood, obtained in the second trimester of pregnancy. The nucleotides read TGTGCCAGCAGTTTCTCGGGAAATACCTACGAGCAGTACTTC. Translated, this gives CASSFSGNTYEQYF.